The 19 T cell receptor beta chains below all came from one sample that was sequenced in a study of shared clonotypes between healthy human individuals (TCRdb year 2020). To prepare the library, the immunoSEQ multiplex PCR assay was applied. TCRdb retrieved this table from immuneACCESS and kept in-frame rearrangements only. Not all clones are present; in checked studies, unresolved V genes account for under half, and no reason is known for the remainder. The sample table contains about 1 million clones; only one count was recorded for around 76% of them. Jointly, the top ten make up approximately 1.5% of the sample. The sample consisted of memory CD4+ T cells sorted from blood. Read against the paper, the sample's cell subset or site label means: CD45RA-negative fraction. These receptors were taken from a man between 18 and 29 years old in good health.

The chain couples TRBV18 to TRBJ2-2; no definite D call. Germline assignment: CDR1 KGHSH and CDR2 LQKENI. With 4 bases removed from V and 5 bases from J, the gap between germline ends came to 11 bases. The CDR3 totals 14 residues. The CDR3 sequence: CASSRPLDTGELFF. The CDR3 nucleotides read TGTGCCAGCTCACGTCCTCTGGATACCGGGGAGCTGTTTTTT.

The chain employs TRBV25-1 and TRBJ1-2; D gene ambiguous. This CDR3 is 15 amino acids long. The V and J ends lost 5 bases and 2 bases respectively, with 15 bases between them. Per the germline V gene, CDR1 is MGHDK and CDR2 is SYGVNS. The CDR3 DNA reads as TGTGCCAGCAGTCCCTACTCCGAGGGCAACTATGGCTACACCTTC. This sequence encodes CASSPYSEGNYGYTF.

The gene calls are TRBV5-6 and TRBJ2-7, with D unclear. Germline loops: CDR1 SGHDT, CDR2 YYEEEE. The CDR3 is made up of 12 amino acids. V gave up 2 bases and J gave up 4 bases, with 7 bases separating them. The chain's CDR3 is CASSFQVYEQYF. CDR3 DNA sequence: TGTGCCAGCAGCTTCCAGGTTTACGAGCAGTACTTC. Variable domain in full (rest from reference TRBV5-6 and TRBJ2-7): DAGVTQSPTHLIKTRGQQVTLRCSPKSGHDTVSWYQQALGQGPQFIFQYYEEEERQRGNFPDRFSGHQFPNYSSELNVNALLLGDSALYLCASSFQVYEQYFGPGTRLTVT.

V usage is TRBV7-2 and J usage is TRBJ2-5; D gene unclear. Germline V gene sequence: CDR1 SGHTA, CDR2 FQGNSA. This CDR3 comprises 14 residues. V lost 1 base and J 7 bases, leaving 13 bases between the germline ends. The CDR3 is CASSLDFKAWTQYF. CDR3 in DNA: TGTGCCAGCAGCTTAGATTTTAAGGCGTGGACCCAGTACTTC.

The genes are TRBV5-1 and TRBJ1-2, with 7 bases fitting TRBD1. V gave up 3 bases and J gave up 8 bases; unmatched junction bases: 10. Germline V gives CDR1 SGHRS, CDR2 YFSETQ. CDR3 size: 14 residues. CDR3 residues: CASSSNTGASGYTF. The CDR3 nucleotides read TGCGCCAGCAGCTCGAATACAGGGGCCTCGGGCTACACCTTC.

This clone was seen a single time. The V and J genes are TRBV28 and TRBJ2-5; 8 nucleotides agree with TRBD1. The V gene end was trimmed by 6 bases and the J gene end by 10 bases; junction bases not matched to a gene: 7. CDR3 length: 12 residues. CDR1 is MDHEN and CDR2 is SYDVKM in the germline V gene. Written as DNA, the CDR3 is TGTGCCAGCAGCATTGGACAGGGCATCCAGTACTTC. It yields the protein CASSIGQGIQYF.

V is TRBV19 and J is TRBJ2-3; 8 bases agree with TRBD1. With 4 bases clipped from V and 2 bases from J, the junction kept 11 bases outside the gene matches. Per the germline V gene, CDR1 is LNHDA and CDR2 is SQIVND (reference sequence). The CDR3 is 17 residues long. CDR3 DNA: TGTGCCAGTAGTACACCCACGGACAGGGCCCACACAGATACGCAGTATTTT. It is translated as CASSTPTDRAHTDTQYF.

The chain links TRBV11-1 to TRBJ1-6, with a tentative D call TRBD1 (5 bases). Germline CDR1 is SGHAT and CDR2 is FQDESV (reference sequence). The ends were cut back, 4 bases at V and 5 bases at J, with 9 bases in the middle. This CDR3 comprises 14 residues. This chain's CDR3 is CASSSETDNSPLHF. The CDR3 DNA is TGTGCCAGCAGCTCCGAGACAGATAATTCACCCCTCCACTTT.

The V and J genes are TRBV6-6 and TRBJ2-7; D unclear. This CDR3 is 14 amino acids long. Per the germline V gene, CDR1 is MNHNY and CDR2 is SVGAGI (reference sequence). V was cut by 8 bases and J by 0 bases, with 14 bases left in between. This CDR3 reads CASLGRSNSYEQYF. The CDR3 DNA follows: TGTGCCAGCCTTGGACGGAGCAACTCCTACGAGCAGTACTTC.

This clone was seen a single time. This chain's CDR3 is CASSYGTGEYEQYF. DNA for the CDR3: TGTGCCAGCAGTTACGGGACAGGGGAGTACGAGCAGTACTTC. V usage is TRBV6-6 and J usage is TRBJ2-7, with 10 positions matching TRBD1. The CDR3 extends over 14 amino acids. Germline V gene lookup returns CDR1 MNHNY and CDR2 SVGAGI (reference sequence). The ends lost 2 bases at V and 4 bases at J; junction bases unmatched: 2.

The chain has TRBV28 and TRBJ1-1; weak D call: TRBD1 (6 bases). This CDR3 has 13 amino acids. The V and J ends lost 6 bases and 5 bases respectively, with 13 bases between them. Germline V gene sequence: CDR1 MDHEN, CDR2 SYDVKM. CDR3 sequence (DNA): TGTGCCAGCAGAAAAGGAGGGGGGACTGAAGCTTTCTTT. Its translation: CASRKGGGTEAFF.

The V call is TRBV5-1, the J call TRBJ2-7; 8 bases line up with TRBD2. V dropped 3 bases and J dropped 5; count of bases not matched to a gene: 10. This CDR3 is 15 amino acids long. Germline CDR1 SGHRS, CDR2 YFSETQ. In DNA, the CDR3 is TGCGCCAGCAGCTCTACTACGGGAGGGCCGGACGAGCAGTACTTC. Amino acids: CASSSTTGGPDEQYF.

This sequence joins TRBV19 and TRBJ2-2, with 7 bases identical to TRBD2. CDR1 and CDR2 (germline): LNHDA, SQIVND (reference sequence). This CDR3 contains 16 residues. The ends lost 8 bases at V and 2 bases at J; junction bases unmatched: 11. The CDR3 DNA reads as TGTGCCAGTCGAGGATCGGGGGGTAAAAACACCGGGGAGCTGTTTTTT. Amino acids: CASRGSGGKNTGELFF.

This clone was found once. The J gene is TRBJ2-5, the V gene TRBV15; no clear D gene. Trimming removed 0 bases from V and 4 bases from J, with 9 bases in between. The CDR3 totals 14 residues. In germline, CDR1 is LNHNV, CDR2 YYDKDF (reference sequence). The CDR3 bases are TGTGCCACCAGCAGAGACGGGCCCTTAGAGACCCAGTACTTC. This translates into CATSRDGPLETQYF.

This chain connects TRBV18 to TRBJ2-5; D may match TRBD1 or TRBD2 (6 bases each). CDR3 length: 13 residues. Germline V CDR1 and CDR2: KGHSH, LQKENI. Trimming left V 4 bases short and J 4 bases short, with 10 bases between. In DNA form, the CDR3 reads TGTGCCAGCTCACGAGGGGGGACAGAGACCCAGTACTTC. Translating it yields CASSRGGTETQYF.

The chain uses TRBV19 and TRBJ1-5, with 7 bases fitting TRBD1. This CDR3 is 14 amino acids long. Looked up from germline, CDR1 is LNHDA and CDR2 is SQIVND (reference sequence). The ends lost 7 bases at V and 7 bases at J; junction bases unmatched: 10. CDR3 bases: TGTGCCAGTAAGACGACAGGGTTAACGCAGCCCCAGCATTTT. Its protein is CASKTTGLTQPQHF. Variable domain in full (rest from reference TRBV19 and TRBJ1-5): DGGITQSPKYLFRKEGQNVTLSCEQNLNHDAMYWYRQDPGQGLRLIYYSQIVNDFQKGDIAEGYSVSREKKESFPLTVTSAQKNPTAFYLCASKTTGLTQPQHFGDGTRLSIL.

This clone was seen once. This clone may be a read error of a much larger clone one base away. This chain joins TRBV2 and TRBJ1-5, with 7 bases fitting TRBD1. The germline V gene encodes CDR1 SNHLY and CDR2 FYNNEI. The CDR3 contains 15 residues. Losses at the gene ends were 6 bases for V and 0 bases for J; bases not matched to a gene: 5. The DNA for the CDR3 is TGTGCCAGCAGAGCGACAGGGTTTAGCAATCAGCCCCAGCATTTT. Protein product: CASRATGFSNQPQHF.

CDR3 amino acids: CASSFYATNEKLFF. The DNA of the CDR3 is TGCGCCAGCAGCTTCTACGCAACTAATGAAAAACTGTTTTTT. This chain joins TRBV5-1 and TRBJ1-4; D not resolved. In germline, CDR1 is SGHRS, CDR2 YFSETQ. This CDR3 has 14 residues. Trimming took 2 bases from V and 0 from J, leaving 5 bases between them. The whole variable domain, filled in from reference TRBV5-1 and TRBJ1-4, reads KAGVTQTPRYLIKTRGQQVTLSCSPISGHRSVSWYQQTPGQGLQFLFEYFSETQRNKGNFPGRFSGRQFSNSRSEMNVSTLELGDSALYLCASSFYATNEKLFFGSGTQLSVL.

V usage is TRBV7-9 and J usage is TRBJ2-1; D is perhaps TRBD1 (5 bases). Germline CDR1 reads SEHNR; CDR2 reads FQNEAQ (reference sequence). V lost 3 bases to trimming and J lost 12 bases, with 9 bases between them. The CDR3 sequence is 11 residues long. In nucleotides, the CDR3 is TGTGCCAGCAGCTTTATCGACAGGCAGTTCTTC. It codes for CASSFIDRQFF.